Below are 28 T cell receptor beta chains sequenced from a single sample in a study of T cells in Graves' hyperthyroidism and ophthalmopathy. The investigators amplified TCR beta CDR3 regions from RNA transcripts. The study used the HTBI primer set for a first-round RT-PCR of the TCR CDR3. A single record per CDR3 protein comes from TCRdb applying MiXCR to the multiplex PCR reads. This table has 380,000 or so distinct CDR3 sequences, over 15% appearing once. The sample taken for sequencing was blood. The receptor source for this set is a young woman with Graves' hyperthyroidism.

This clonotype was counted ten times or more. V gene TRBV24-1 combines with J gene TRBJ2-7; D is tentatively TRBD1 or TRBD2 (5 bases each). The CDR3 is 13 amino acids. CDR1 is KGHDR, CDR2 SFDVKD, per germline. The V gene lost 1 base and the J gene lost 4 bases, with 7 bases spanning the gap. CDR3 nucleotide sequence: TGTGCCACCAGTGATTTAGAGGGGTACGAGCAGTACTTC. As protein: CATSDLEGYEQYF.

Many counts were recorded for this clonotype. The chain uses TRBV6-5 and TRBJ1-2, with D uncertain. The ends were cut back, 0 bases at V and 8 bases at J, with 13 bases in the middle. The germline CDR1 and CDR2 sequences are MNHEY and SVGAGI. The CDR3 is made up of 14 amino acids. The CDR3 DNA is TGTGCCAGCAGTTACTCAGGCACCTACGGAGGCTACACCTTC. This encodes CASSYSGTYGGYTF.

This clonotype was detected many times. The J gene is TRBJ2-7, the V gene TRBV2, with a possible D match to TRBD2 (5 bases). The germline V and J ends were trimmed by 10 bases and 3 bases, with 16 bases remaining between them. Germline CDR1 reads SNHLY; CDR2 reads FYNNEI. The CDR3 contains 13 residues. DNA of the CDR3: TGTGCCACAAAAAAACGAGGGATCTACGAGCAGTACTTC. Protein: CATKKRGIYEQYF.

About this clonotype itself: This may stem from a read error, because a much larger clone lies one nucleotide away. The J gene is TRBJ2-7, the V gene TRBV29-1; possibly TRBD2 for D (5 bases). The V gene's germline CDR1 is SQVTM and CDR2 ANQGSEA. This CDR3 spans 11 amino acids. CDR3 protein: CSGGLQSEQDF. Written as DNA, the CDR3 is TGCAGCGGTGGACTGCAGAGCGAGCAGGACTTC.

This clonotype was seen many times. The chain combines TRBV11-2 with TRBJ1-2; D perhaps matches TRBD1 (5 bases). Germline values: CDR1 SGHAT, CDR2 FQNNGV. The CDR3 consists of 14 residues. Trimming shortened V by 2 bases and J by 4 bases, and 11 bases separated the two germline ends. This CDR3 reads CASSLSRGTYGYTF. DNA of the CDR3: TGTGCCAGCAGCTTATCGCGAGGGACCTATGGCTACACCTTC. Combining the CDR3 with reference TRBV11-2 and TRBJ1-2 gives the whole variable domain EAGVAQSPRYKIIEKRQSVAFWCNPISGHATLYWYQQILGQGPKLLIQFQNNGVVDDSQLPKDRFSAERLKGVDSTLKIQPAKLEDSAVYLCASSLSRGTYGYTFGSGTRLTVV.

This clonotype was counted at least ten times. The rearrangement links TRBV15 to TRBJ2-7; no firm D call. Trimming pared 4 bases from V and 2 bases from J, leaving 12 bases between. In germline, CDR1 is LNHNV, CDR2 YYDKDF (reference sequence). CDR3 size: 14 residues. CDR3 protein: CATSTLGDPYEQYF. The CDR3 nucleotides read TGTGCCACCAGCACCCTTGGAGACCCCTACGAGCAGTACTTC.

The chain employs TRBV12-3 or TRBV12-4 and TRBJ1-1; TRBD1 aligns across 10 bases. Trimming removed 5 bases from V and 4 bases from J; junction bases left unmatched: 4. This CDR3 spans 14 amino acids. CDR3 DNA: TGTGCCAGCAGTACCGGGACAGGGGTCACTGAAGCTTTCTTT. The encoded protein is CASSTGTGVTEAFF.

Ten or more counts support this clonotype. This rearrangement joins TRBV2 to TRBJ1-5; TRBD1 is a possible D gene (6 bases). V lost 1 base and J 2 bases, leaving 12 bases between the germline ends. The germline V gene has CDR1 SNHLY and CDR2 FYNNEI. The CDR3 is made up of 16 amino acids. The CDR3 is CASSEDRALGNQPQHF. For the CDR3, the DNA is TGTGCCAGCAGTGAAGACAGGGCCCTAGGCAATCAGCCCCAGCATTTT.

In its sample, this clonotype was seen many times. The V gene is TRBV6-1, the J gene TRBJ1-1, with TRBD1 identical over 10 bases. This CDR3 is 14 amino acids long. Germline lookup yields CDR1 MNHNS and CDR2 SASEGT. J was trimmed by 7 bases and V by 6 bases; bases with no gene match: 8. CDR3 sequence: CASSPGQGVGEAFF. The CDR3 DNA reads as TGTGCCAGCAGCCCCGGACAGGGGGTCGGTGAAGCTTTCTTT.

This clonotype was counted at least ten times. CDR3 coding DNA: TGCAGTGCCCGGGACACCCGAGGCTATGGCTACACCTTC. It encodes CSARDTRGYGYTF. This chain joins TRBV20-1 and TRBJ1-2; TRBD1 is a possible D gene (6 bases). V gave up 6 bases and J gave up 4 bases, with 15 bases separating them. The CDR3 consists of 13 residues. Germline V gene data show CDR1 as DFQATT and CDR2 as SNEGSKA (reference sequence).

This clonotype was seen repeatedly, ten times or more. The CDR3 is CASSPRGLAGDAYEQYF. CDR3 DNA sequence: TGTGCCAGTAGTCCTCGGGGACTAGCGGGGGACGCCTACGAGCAGTACTTC. The rearrangement joins TRBV19 to TRBJ2-7; 14 bases map to TRBD2. The CDR3 consists of 17 residues. From germline, CDR1 is LNHDA and CDR2 SQIVND (reference sequence). The junction had 8 bases not matched to a gene; V was cut back by 5 bases and J by 2 bases.

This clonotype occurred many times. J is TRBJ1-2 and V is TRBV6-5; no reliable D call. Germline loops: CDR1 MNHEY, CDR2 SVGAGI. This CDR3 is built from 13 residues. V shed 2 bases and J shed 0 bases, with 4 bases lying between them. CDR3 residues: CASSYKTNYGYTF. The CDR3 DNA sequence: TGTGCCAGCAGTTACAAGACTAACTATGGCTACACCTTC.

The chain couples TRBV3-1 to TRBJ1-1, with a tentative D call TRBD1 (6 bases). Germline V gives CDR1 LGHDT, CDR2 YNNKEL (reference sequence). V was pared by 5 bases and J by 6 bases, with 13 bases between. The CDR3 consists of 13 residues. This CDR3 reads CASSYRVLSEAFF. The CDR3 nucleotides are TGTGCCAGCAGCTACAGGGTCCTCTCTGAAGCTTTCTTT.

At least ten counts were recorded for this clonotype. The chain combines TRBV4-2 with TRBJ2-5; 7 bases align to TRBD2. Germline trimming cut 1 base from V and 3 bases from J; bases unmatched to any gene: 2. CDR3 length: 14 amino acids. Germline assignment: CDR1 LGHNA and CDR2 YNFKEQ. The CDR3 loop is CASSQGREEETQYF. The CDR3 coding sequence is TGTGCCAGCAGCCAAGGACGGGAGGAAGAGACCCAGTACTTC.

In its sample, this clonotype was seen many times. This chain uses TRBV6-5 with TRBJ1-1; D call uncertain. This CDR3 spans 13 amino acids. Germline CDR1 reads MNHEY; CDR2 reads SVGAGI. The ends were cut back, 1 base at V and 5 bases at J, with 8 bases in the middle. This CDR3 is CASSYWGETEAFF. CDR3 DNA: TGTGCCAGCAGTTACTGGGGAGAAACTGAAGCTTTCTTT.

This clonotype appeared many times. CDR3 in amino acids: CATSIQGRDTGELFF. In DNA, the CDR3 is TGTGCCACCAGCATACAGGGGAGGGACACCGGGGAGCTGTTTTTT. This chain connects TRBV15 to TRBJ2-2; D may correspond to TRBD1 or TRBD2 (7 bases each). This CDR3 is built from 15 residues. Trimming stripped 4 bases from V and 3 bases from J, with 12 bases between. Germline assignment: CDR1 LNHNV and CDR2 YYDKDF (reference sequence).

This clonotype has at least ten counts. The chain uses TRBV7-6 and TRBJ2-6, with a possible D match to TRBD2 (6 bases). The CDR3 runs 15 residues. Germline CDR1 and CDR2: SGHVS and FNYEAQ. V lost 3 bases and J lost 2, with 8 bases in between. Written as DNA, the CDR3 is TGTGCCAGCAGCTTTGGGACTGCTGGGGCCAACGTCCTGACTTTC. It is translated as CASSFGTAGANVLTF.

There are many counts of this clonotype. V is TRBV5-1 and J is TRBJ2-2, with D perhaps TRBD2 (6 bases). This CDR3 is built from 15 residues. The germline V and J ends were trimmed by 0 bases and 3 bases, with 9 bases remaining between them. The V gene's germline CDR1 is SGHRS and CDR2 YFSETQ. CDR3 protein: CASSLEREDTGELFF. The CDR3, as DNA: TGCGCCAGCAGCTTGGAAAGGGAGGACACCGGGGAGCTGTTTTTT.

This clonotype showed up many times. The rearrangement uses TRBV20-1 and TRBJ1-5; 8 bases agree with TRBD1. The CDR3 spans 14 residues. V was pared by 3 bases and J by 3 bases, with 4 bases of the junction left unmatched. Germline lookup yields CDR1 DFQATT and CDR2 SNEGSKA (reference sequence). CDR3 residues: CSASRTGPNQPQHF. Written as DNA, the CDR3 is TGCAGTGCTAGCCGGACAGGGCCCAATCAGCCCCAGCATTTT.

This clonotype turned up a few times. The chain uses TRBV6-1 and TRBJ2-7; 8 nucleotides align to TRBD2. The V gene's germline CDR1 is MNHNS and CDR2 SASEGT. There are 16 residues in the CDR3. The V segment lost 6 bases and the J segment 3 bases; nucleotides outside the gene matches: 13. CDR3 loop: CASRPLNRGGFYEQYF. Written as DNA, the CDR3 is TGTGCCAGCAGGCCCCTTAACCGGGGGGGCTTCTACGAGCAGTACTTC.

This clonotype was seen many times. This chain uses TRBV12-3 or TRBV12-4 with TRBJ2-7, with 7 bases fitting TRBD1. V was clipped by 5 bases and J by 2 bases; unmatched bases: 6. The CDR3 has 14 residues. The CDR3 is CASSKGGAAYEQYF. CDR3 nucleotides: TGTGCCAGCAGTAAAGGGGGCGCCGCCTACGAGCAGTACTTC.

The CDR3 DNA reads TGTGCCAGCAGCCCGACATCACTCAACGAGCAGTACTTC. As protein: CASSPTSLNEQYF. This sequence joins TRBV14 and TRBJ2-7; D is undetermined. This CDR3 is 13 amino acids long. Germline-derived CDR1 and CDR2 are SGHDN and FVKESK. V shed 4 bases and J shed 5 bases, with 12 bases lying between them.

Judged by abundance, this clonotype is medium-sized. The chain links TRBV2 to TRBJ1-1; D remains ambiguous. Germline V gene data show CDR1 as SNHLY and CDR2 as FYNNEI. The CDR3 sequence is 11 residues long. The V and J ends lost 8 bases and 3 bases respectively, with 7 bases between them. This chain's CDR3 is CASGYDTEAFF. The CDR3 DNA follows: TGTGCCAGCGGCTACGACACTGAAGCTTTCTTT. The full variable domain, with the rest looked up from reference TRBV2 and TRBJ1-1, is EPEVTQTPSHQVTQMGQEVILRCVPISNHLYFYWYRQILGQKVEFLVSFYNNEISEKSEIFDDQFSVERPDGSNFTLKIRSTKLEDSAMYFCASGYDTEAFFGQGTRLTVV.

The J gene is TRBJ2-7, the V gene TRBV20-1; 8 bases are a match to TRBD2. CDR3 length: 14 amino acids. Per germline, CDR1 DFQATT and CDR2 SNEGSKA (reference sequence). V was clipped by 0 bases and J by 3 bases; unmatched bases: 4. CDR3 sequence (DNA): TGCAGTGCTAGAGAAGCGGGGGATTACTACGAGCAGTACTTC. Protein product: CSAREAGDYYEQYF.

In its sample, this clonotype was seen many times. The CDR3 DNA is TGCAGTGCTAAACAGGGATTGGGTTATGGCTACACCTTC. Its translation is CSAKQGLGYGYTF. The chain has TRBV20-1 and TRBJ1-2; D may be TRBD1 (6 bases). Per germline, CDR1 DFQATT and CDR2 SNEGSKA (reference sequence). The CDR3 is 13 amino acids. The V end lost 4 bases, the J end lost 5 bases, and 14 bases lay between the germline ends.

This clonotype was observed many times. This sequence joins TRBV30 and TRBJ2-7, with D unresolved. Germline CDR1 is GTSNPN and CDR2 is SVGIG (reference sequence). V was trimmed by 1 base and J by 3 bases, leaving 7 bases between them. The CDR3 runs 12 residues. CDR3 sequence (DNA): TGTGCCTGGAGTGACGACATCTACGAGCAGTACTTC. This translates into CAWSDDIYEQYF.

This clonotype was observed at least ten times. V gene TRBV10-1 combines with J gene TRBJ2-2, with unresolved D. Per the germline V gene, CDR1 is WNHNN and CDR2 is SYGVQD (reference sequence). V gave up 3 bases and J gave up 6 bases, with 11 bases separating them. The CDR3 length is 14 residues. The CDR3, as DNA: TGCGCCAGCAGTGAATCCCCCGAGTCCGGGGAGCTGTTTTTT. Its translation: CASSESPESGELFF.

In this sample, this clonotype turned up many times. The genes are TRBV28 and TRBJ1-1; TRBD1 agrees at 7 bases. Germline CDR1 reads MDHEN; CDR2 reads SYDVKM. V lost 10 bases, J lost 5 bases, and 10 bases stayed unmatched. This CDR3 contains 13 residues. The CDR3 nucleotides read TGTGCCACCGACAGGGCGGAGGGAACTGAAGCTTTCTTT. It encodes CATDRAEGTEAFF.